This is a list of T cell receptor beta chains from one sample in a study of regulatory T cells in long-lasting Graves disease. MiXCR, applied by TCRdb to the multiplex PCR reads, yields one record per CDR3 protein. The table shows roughly 400,000 distinct CDR3 sequences, with 21% occurring only once. Sequenced material: peripheral blood mononuclear cells (PBMCs), taken when the disease was refractory, from a patient treated with antithyroid drugs. The receptors stem from a female donor with Graves disease. The CDR3 runs from the conserved cysteine through the conserved F or W. A D gene is named only where the DNA matches it firmly. Rows give clone size only sometimes, using once, few, many, or a class for an expanded clone.

J gene	clone size	V gene	D gene	CDR3 DNA	CDR3 protein
TRBJ2-7	NA	TRBV10-2	TRBD1	TGCGCCAGCAAGCAGGGGGCTGGGGAGCAGTACTTC	CASKQGAGEQYF
TRBJ1-6	many	TRBV15	TRBD1	TGTGCCACCAGCAGTTTCCGGGACAGGGTAGACTCACCCCTCCACTTT	CATSSFRDRVDSPLHF
TRBJ2-2	NA	TRBV27	NA	TGTGCCAGCACCGGAACGGGAACCGGGGAGCTGTTTTTT	CASTGTGTGELFF
TRBJ1-1	few	TRBV6-1	NA	TGTGCCAGCAAGTCGATAGGGCAGGGGAACACTGAAGCTTTCTTT	CASKSIGQGNTEAFF
TRBJ1-1	NA	TRBV7-6	NA	TGTGCCAGCAGCTTCGCAGGGGCTTCTAACACTGAAGCTTTCTTT	CASSFAGASNTEAFF
TRBJ2-5	many	TRBV24-1	NA	TGTGCCACCAGTGATTATACGGAATTCGGGGAGACCCAGTACTTC	CATSDYTEFGETQYF
TRBJ2-5	many	TRBV20-1	NA	TGCAGTGCGAGGGTCGAGACCCAGTACTTC	CSARVETQYF
TRBJ1-5	many	TRBV28	NA	TGTGCCAGCAGTCCCTGGAATAGCAATCAGCCCCAGCATTTT	CASSPWNSNQPQHF
TRBJ2-2	many	TRBV3-1	NA	TGTGCCAGCAGCCACACGGCCGCCGGGGAGCTGTTTTTT	CASSHTAAGELFF
TRBJ2-7	many	TRBV20-1	NA	TGCAGTGCTAGAGATCCGGCGACCTACGAGCAGTACTTC	CSARDPATYEQYF
TRBJ2-7	NA	TRBV4-1	TRBD1	TGCGCCAGCAGCCAAGGACAGGGTTTCGGCTACGAGCAGTACTTC	CASSQGQGFGYEQYF
TRBJ2-3	NA	TRBV27	TRBD2	TGTGCCAGCCCCCCCGGGACTAGCGGGAGGGCCGAGGCAGATACGCAGTATTTT	CASPPGTSGRAEADTQYF
TRBJ1-1	many	TRBV7-9	NA	TGTGCCAGCAGCCCCCAGGGGACGAGTGGCACTGAAGCTTTCTTT	CASSPQGTSGTEAFF
TRBJ2-5	few	TRBV27	NA	TGTGCCAGCAGTTTCGGATTGGCAGAGACCCAGTACTTC	CASSFGLAETQYF
TRBJ1-1	NA	TRBV5-1	NA	TGCGCCAGCAGCTTGGCCGGGACAACTCCTGGGGCTGAAGCTTTCTTT	CASSLAGTTPGAEAFF
TRBJ2-7	NA	TRBV27	NA	TGTGCCAGCAGCATCAGGGGTCCTTTGTACGAGCAGTACTTC	CASSIRGPLYEQYF
TRBJ1-1	NA	TRBV29-1	NA	TGCAGCGTTGAAGGTGTGGACTTCCAGAACACTGAAGCTTTCTTT	CSVEGVDFQNTEAFF
TRBJ1-6	many	TRBV11-2	NA	TGTGCCAGCAGCTTAGCCAGGGAATCACCCCTCCACTTT	CASSLARESPLHF
TRBJ2-2	few	TRBV6-5	NA	TGTGCCAGCAGTTACTCGAGACCCGGGGAGCTGTTTTTT	CASSYSRPGELFF
TRBJ2-3	many	TRBV2	NA	TGTGCCAGCAGCACAGATACGCAGTATTTT	CASSTDTQYF
TRBJ2-5	NA	TRBV3-1	TRBD2	TGTGCCAGCAGCCAAGGATGGACTAGCGGAGGGACCCAGTACTTC	CASSQGWTSGGTQYF
TRBJ2-7	few	TRBV29-1	TRBD1	TGCAGCGTACAGACAGGGGCTTCCTACGAGCAGTACTTC	CSVQTGASYEQYF
TRBJ1-1	many	TRBV6-1	NA	TGTGCCAGCAGTCAACACCATCCGGAGACTGAAGCTTTCTTT	CASSQHHPETEAFF
TRBJ2-5	many	TRBV20-1	TRBD1	TGCAGTTACAGGGGGACGTTTCAAGAGACCCAGTACTTC	CSYRGTFQETQYF
TRBJ2-5	many	TRBV11-2	NA	TGTGCCAGCAGCTTACTAGCTACTGGGGAGACCCAGTACTTC	CASSLLATGETQYF
TRBJ2-2	few	TRBV7-2	NA	TGTGCCAGCAGCACAGTGGGGAACACCGGGGAGCTGTTTTTT	CASSTVGNTGELFF
TRBJ1-1	many	TRBV15	NA	TGTGCCACCGGGGCGGTGAACACTGAAGCTTTCTTT	CATGAVNTEAFF
TRBJ1-1	few	TRBV19	NA	TGTGCCACTTCATTCGGGTTGAACACTGAAGCTTTCTTT	CATSFGLNTEAFF
TRBJ2-7	many	TRBV6-1	NA	TGTGCCAGCAGTACAAGACAGGATTCCTACGAGCAGTACTTC	CASSTRQDSYEQYF
TRBJ2-5	once	TRBV15	NA	TGTGCCACCAGCAGAGAGGGAGGGACCCAGTACTTC	CATSREGGTQYF
TRBJ2-7	NA	TRBV19	NA	TGTGCCAGTAGTACTTTCGCCTCCCGGTCCTACGAGCAGTACTTC	CASSTFASRSYEQYF
TRBJ2-7	few	TRBV3-1	NA	TGTGCCAGCGGCGGGACATCCTACGAGCAGTACTTC	CASGGTSYEQYF
TRBJ2-3	few	TRBV28	TRBD1	TGTGCCAGCAGAAAACAGGGGGCAATGAGCACAGATACGCAGTATTTT	CASRKQGAMSTDTQYF
TRBJ1-1	many	TRBV12-3/TRBV12-4	NA	TGTGCCAGCAGTTTAATTCCCCCCGGGAGCTCAACCAAGAACACTGAAGCTTTCTTT	CASSLIPPGSSTKNTEAFF
TRBJ1-3	NA	TRBV3-1	TRBD1	TGTGCCAGCAGCCGACAGGGAGCTTCGGCTGGAAACACCATATATTTT	CASSRQGASAGNTIYF
TRBJ1-2	few	TRBV29-1	TRBD1	TGCAGCGTGGTCTCAGGGGGCGCTTACTATGGCTACACCTTC	CSVVSGGAYYGYTF
TRBJ1-4	NA	TRBV7-9	NA	TGTGCCAGCAGATCCGGGACACCTGCAACTAATGAAAAACTGTTTTTT	CASRSGTPATNEKLFF
TRBJ2-5	many	TRBV28	NA	TGTGCCAGCAGTTTTTACAGGGCAGAAGAGACCCAGTACTTC	CASSFYRAEETQYF
TRBJ1-5	NA	TRBV28	NA	TGTGCCAGCAGTCTCGTTGATAGCAGTCAGCCCCAGCATTTT	CASSLVDSSQPQHF
TRBJ1-2	NA	TRBV12-3/TRBV12-4	NA	TGTGCCAGCGGGGCACGACGCCTCTATGGCTACACCTTC	CASGARRLYGYTF